This is a list of T cell receptor beta chains from one sample in a study of monozygotic twins with inflammatory bowel disease. TCRdb reprocessed the 5' RACE reads, with one entry per CDR3 protein and no DNA. The sample totals approximately 200,000 distinct CDR3 sequences. The sequencing input was blood. Every receptor here comes from a human donor with ulcerative colitis or Crohn's disease, or a healthy co-twin of an affected twin (not recorded which). Each CDR3 is given with its conserved first and last residue.

len	j_gene	v_gene	CDR3aa
16	TRBJ2-7	TRBV27	CASSLSAGTQTYEQYF
13	TRBJ1-2	TRBV12-3/TRBV12-4	CASSLVPDYGYTF
13	TRBJ2-7	TRBV7-2	CASSSPPKYEQYF
16	TRBJ2-1	TRBV7-8	CASISGGQGSWNEQFF
13	TRBJ1-4	TRBV20-1	CSVTTGKNEELFF
17	TRBJ2-2	TRBV3-1	CASSPFGGTGNTGELFF
14	TRBJ1-1	TRBV5-1	CASSLPRGGTEAFF
14	TRBJ1-2	TRBV7-2	CASSSGQSYYGYTF
18	TRBJ2-1	TRBV11-1	CVSSVLFFMGGKNNEQFF
16	TRBJ2-3	TRBV6-5	CASSYGGRFDTDTQYF
14	TRBJ1-4	TRBV30	CAWSVSRTAKKLFF
11	TRBJ2-7	TRBV11-2	CASSLRDRGHF